Following are 27 T cell receptor beta chains from one sample sequenced in a study of T cell repertoires in cytomegalovirus infection. TCRdb used MiXCR to reprocess the reads, holding one entry per CDR3 protein. Among 100,000 or so distinct CDR3 sequences listed, 20% to 30% were seen once. Material: CD8+ T cells from PBMCs. These receptor sequences come from a human donor in good health (CMV status not recorded). Some clones in this sample may be carry-over from other donors' samples.

This chain uses TRBV5-4 with TRBJ2-3; the D gene is possibly TRBD1 (6 bases). Germline CDR1 reads SGHNT; CDR2 reads YYREEE (reference sequence). V lost 3 bases and J 5 bases, leaving 16 bases between the germline ends. The CDR3 has 15 residues. CDR3 amino acids: CASSSRDTFVDTQYF. The CDR3 DNA reads as TGTGCCAGCAGCTCCCGGGACACCTTCGTAGATACGCAGTATTTT.

This clonotype has more than one count but fewer than ten. The chain employs TRBV29-1 and TRBJ2-5, with D perhaps TRBD1 or TRBD2 (7 bases each). Germline lookup yields CDR1 SQVTM and CDR2 ANQGSEA. The CDR3 has 17 amino acids. V gave up 0 bases and J gave up 1 base, with 18 bases separating them. The CDR3 DNA reads TGCAGCGTTGAAGATCAAAGGGGAGGGGACAGCCAAGAGACCCAGTACTTC. Translation: CSVEDQRGGDSQETQYF.

The chain combines TRBV19 with TRBJ2-7; D gene ambiguous. Per the germline V gene, CDR1 is LNHDA and CDR2 is SQIVND (reference sequence). V was trimmed by 7 bases and J by 0 bases, leaving 10 bases between them. The CDR3 runs 13 residues. The CDR3 loop reads CASMAESSYEQYF. The CDR3 nucleotides read TGTGCCAGTATGGCAGAGAGCTCCTACGAGCAGTACTTC.

This clonotype was seen a handful of times. The chain carries TRBV28 and TRBJ1-5; perhaps TRBD1 as D (5 bases). CDR3 length: 17 residues. Per germline, CDR1 MDHEN and CDR2 SYDVKM. Trimming left V 4 bases short and J 0 bases short, with 16 bases between. CDR3 in amino acids: CASSSPGGVGSNQPQHF. The CDR3, as DNA: TGTGCCAGCAGTTCGCCCGGGGGGGTGGGTAGCAATCAGCCCCAGCATTTT.

This clonotype was seen a few times. This chain joins TRBV28 and TRBJ2-1; TRBD2 aligns across 7 bases. The CDR3 is 10 amino acids. The ends lost 8 bases at V and 8 bases at J; junction bases unmatched: 0. The germline gives CDR1 MDHEN, CDR2 SYDVKM. DNA for the CDR3: TGTGCCAGCGGACTAGATGAGCAGTTCTTC. As protein: CASGLDEQFF.

V and J are TRBV20-1 and TRBJ2-7; D is uncertain. The germline gives CDR1 DFQATT, CDR2 SNEGSKA (reference sequence). The CDR3 sequence is 15 residues long. The germline V and J ends were trimmed by 0 bases and 2 bases, with 14 bases remaining between them. The CDR3 nucleotides read TGCAGTGCTAGAGATGCGGCAGTCGACCCCTACGAGCAGTACTTC. Translation: CSARDAAVDPYEQYF.

This clonotype was observed a handful of times. The CDR3: CASSQRQGWDEKLFF. CDR3 coding DNA: TGCGCCAGCAGCCAAAGACAAGGGTGGGATGAAAAACTGTTTTTT. The rearrangement uses TRBV4-3 and TRBJ1-4; D call uncertain. The V end was cut by 2 bases, the J end by 6 bases, with 13 bases between. The CDR3 length is 15 residues. The V gene's germline CDR1 is LGHNA and CDR2 YSLEER.

This clonotype was seen a handful of times. The V call is TRBV7-9, the J call TRBJ2-7; D may correspond to TRBD1 or TRBD2 (6 bases each). Per the germline V gene, CDR1 is SEHNR and CDR2 is FQNEAQ (reference sequence). The V gene lost 4 bases and the J gene lost 5 bases, with 9 bases spanning the gap. The CDR3 totals 12 residues. Written as DNA, the CDR3 is TGTGCCAGCAGCTCCGGGGGCGACGAGCAGTACTTC. Translated: CASSSGGDEQYF. Filled out from reference TRBV7-9 and TRBJ2-7, the complete variable domain reads DTGVSQNPRHKITKRGQNVTFRCDPISEHNRLYWYRQTLGQGPEFLTYFQNEAQLEKSRLLSDRFSAERPKGSFSTLEIQRTEQGDSAMYLCASSSGGDEQYFGPGTRLTVT.

The chain is built from TRBV4-3 and TRBJ2-7; TRBD2 matches 7 bases. The length of the CDR3 is 15 residues. Germline V lookup: CDR1 LGHNA, CDR2 YSLEER. The V and J ends lost 0 bases and 3 bases, in that order; junction bases with no gene match: 5. CDR3 sequence reads: CASSQEYGGIYEQYF. The CDR3 coding sequence is TGCGCCAGCAGCCAAGAATACGGGGGGATCTACGAGCAGTACTTC.

The table lists this clonotype with a few counts. The chain joins TRBV30 to TRBJ2-7, with a weak D call TRBD1 (6 bases). Looked up from germline, CDR1 is GTSNPN and CDR2 is SVGIG (reference sequence). Trimming left V 0 bases short and J 1 base short, with 13 bases between. The CDR3 has 15 residues. The DNA for the CDR3 is TGTGCCTGGAGTGTTGGGCAGGGGATATCCTACGAGCAGTACTTC. Amino acids: CAWSVGQGISYEQYF.

In this sample, this clonotype turned up many times. This chain joins TRBV7-8 and TRBJ2-5, with 8 nucleotides matching TRBD2. The CDR3 loop spans 17 amino acids. Germline CDR1 and CDR2: SGHVS and FQNEAQ. Trimming removed 5 bases from V and 5 bases from J; junction bases left unmatched: 16. This chain's CDR3 is CASSELLAVMYRETQYF. DNA for the CDR3: TGTGCCAGCAGCGAGTTACTAGCGGTAATGTACCGGGAGACCCAGTACTTC.

This clonotype was counted many times. J is TRBJ1-2 and V is TRBV6-2 or TRBV6-3; TRBD1 matches 9 bases. J gave up 2 bases and V 6 bases, and 10 bases lay outside the gene matches. The CDR3 totals 16 residues. The germline V gene has CDR1 MNHEY and CDR2 SVGEGT. The CDR3 here is CASRPGQGRTNYGYTF. The CDR3 nucleotides are TGTGCCAGCAGGCCGGGACAGGGAAGGACCAACTATGGCTACACCTTC.

This clonotype was seen at least ten times. The chain is built from TRBV7-8 and TRBJ2-2; D is unclear. Trimming took 1 base from V and 2 from J, leaving 8 bases between them. The CDR3 spans 15 residues. Germline CDR1 and CDR2: SGHVS and FQNEAQ. CDR3 sequence reads: CASSLGVYNTGELFF. DNA of the CDR3: TGTGCCAGCAGCTTAGGGGTATACAACACCGGGGAGCTGTTTTTT.

This clonotype has a handful of counts. The rearrangement links TRBV18 to TRBJ2-7; D is possibly TRBD1 (6 bases). With 4 bases removed from V and 3 bases from J, the gap between germline ends came to 16 bases. In germline, CDR1 is KGHSH, CDR2 LQKENI. The CDR3 loop spans 15 amino acids. The CDR3 coding sequence is TGTGCCAGCTCACTCGGACAGAATACCTTCTACGAGCAGTACTTC. Protein product: CASSLGQNTFYEQYF.

Notes on this clonotype: One base away lies a much larger clone, so this may be a sequencing read error. V is TRBV7-6 and J is TRBJ2-2; 9 bases line up with TRBD1. The V and J ends lost 4 bases and 4 bases, in that order; junction bases with no gene match: 7. CDR3 length: 16 residues. Per germline, CDR1 SGHVS and CDR2 FNYEAQ. The CDR3 region is CASSSWDRAATGELFF. CDR3 in DNA: TGTGCCAGCAGCTCCTGGGACAGGGCGGCCACCGGGGAGCTGTTTTTT. Complete variable domain (other parts from reference TRBV7-6 and TRBJ2-2): GAGVSQSPRYKVTKRGQDVALRCDPISGHVSLYWYRQALGQGPEFLTYFNYEAQQDKSGLPNDRFSAERPEGSISTLTIQRTEQRDSAMYRCASSSWDRAATGELFFGEGSRLTVL.

This sequence joins TRBV20-1 and TRBJ2-5; 15 bases match TRBD2. This CDR3 has 17 residues. Germline trimming cut 6 bases from V and 2 bases from J; bases unmatched to any gene: 10. CDR1 is DFQATT, CDR2 SNEGSKA, per germline (reference sequence). In DNA form, the CDR3 reads TGCAGTGCCCTGCCGGGACTAGCGGGGGGACCACAAGAGACCCAGTACTTC. Protein sequence: CSALPGLAGGPQETQYF.

This clonotype showed up many times. The V call is TRBV12-3 or TRBV12-4, the J call TRBJ2-5; TRBD1 is a possible D gene (6 bases). This CDR3 has 14 amino acids. V lost 5 bases to trimming and J lost 4 bases, with 14 bases between them. The CDR3 DNA is TGTGCCAGCAGTCCTCTGGGGGCAGGAGAGACCCAGTACTTC. This encodes CASSPLGAGETQYF.

A few counts support this clonotype. This chain connects TRBV13 to TRBJ2-1, with D possibly matching TRBD1 (6 bases). The germline gives CDR1 PRHDT, CDR2 FYEKMQ (reference sequence). The CDR3 contains 16 residues. Trimming took off 5 bases at V and 4 bases at J, with 18 bases between the two ends. The DNA of the CDR3 is TGTGCCAGCAGCCCCAAGACAGGTAGGGGTTACAATGAGCAGTTCTTC. Translation: CASSPKTGRGYNEQFF.

This clonotype was counted ten times or more. The CDR3 loop reads CSARDRVLHNSPLHF. The CDR3 DNA reads TGCAGTGCCAGGGACAGGGTCTTGCATAATTCACCCCTCCACTTT. The chain recombines TRBV20-1 with TRBJ1-6, with 9 nucleotides matching TRBD1. After removal of 6 bases from V and 5 bases from J, the junction contained 8 bases not matched to a gene. CDR1 is DFQATT, CDR2 SNEGSKA, per germline (reference sequence). This CDR3 spans 15 amino acids.

This clonotype was detected once. J is TRBJ2-2 and V is TRBV28, with D tentatively TRBD1 (6 bases). The germline gives CDR1 MDHEN, CDR2 SYDVKM. Trimming cost V 6 bases and J 6 bases, with 20 bases left between them. The CDR3 length is 16 residues. CDR3 region: CASRTPYSDSAGELFF. The DNA of the CDR3 is TGTGCCAGCAGGACTCCCTACTCGGACAGCGCCGGGGAGCTGTTTTTT.

V gene TRBV20-1 combines with J gene TRBJ2-5; D is possibly TRBD2 (5 bases). V was pared by 6 bases and J by 4 bases, with 12 bases between. Germline CDR1 is DFQATT and CDR2 is SNEGSKA (reference sequence). There are 12 residues in the CDR3. The CDR3 DNA is TGCAGTGCAGACGTTCGGGGAGAGACCCAGTACTTC. Encoded protein: CSADVRGETQYF.

The CDR3 DNA reads as TGTGCCAGCATGGGGGGGCGGTCCTACAATGAGCAGTTCTTC. Protein: CASMGGRSYNEQFF. The rearrangement uses TRBV27 and TRBJ2-1; D might be TRBD2 (7 bases). From germline, CDR1 is MNHEY and CDR2 SMNVEV (reference sequence). The CDR3 loop spans 14 amino acids. V was shortened by 7 bases and J by 1 base, with 11 bases between the two germline ends.

The chain joins TRBV28 to TRBJ2-1, with a tentative D call TRBD1 (6 bases). This CDR3 region has 15 residues. Per germline, CDR1 MDHEN and CDR2 SYDVKM. Trimming took off 6 bases at V and 4 bases at J, with 16 bases between the two ends. Written as DNA, the CDR3 is TGTGCCAGCAGCCAAGACAGCAGGGGTTACAATGAGCAGTTCTTC. It specifies CASSQDSRGYNEQFF.

This clonotype was seen a handful of times. The chain links TRBV7-9 to TRBJ2-1; the match to TRBD1 covers 10 bases. V shed 4 bases, J shed 2 bases, and the junction held 5 bases outside the gene matches. The CDR3 has 16 residues. Germline CDR1 and CDR2: SEHNR and FQNEAQ (reference sequence). Here the CDR3 reads CASSSSGTGAYNEQFF. In nucleotides, the CDR3 is TGTGCCAGCAGCTCCTCGGGGACAGGGGCCTACAATGAGCAGTTCTTC.

This clonotype was detected many times. The J gene is TRBJ2-7, the V gene TRBV7-2; 10 positions agree with TRBD2. CDR1 is SGHTA, CDR2 FQGNSA, per germline. Trimming at V came to 1 base and at J to 6 bases, leaving 21 bases not matched to a gene. CDR3 length equals 20 residues. CDR3: CASSLGASGSRRTFPREQYF. The CDR3 nucleotides read TGTGCCAGCAGCTTAGGGGCTAGCGGGAGCCGTAGAACGTTCCCACGCGAGCAGTACTTC.

The V call is TRBV30, the J call TRBJ1-1, with unresolved D. CDR1 and CDR2 (germline): GTSNPN, SVGIG (reference sequence). Trimming pared 2 bases from V and 0 bases from J, leaving 1 base between. The CDR3 totals 11 residues. CDR3 bases: TGTGCCTGGAGTATGAACACTGAAGCTTTCTTT. This translates into CAWSMNTEAFF.

This chain connects TRBV2 to TRBJ2-1, with 9 bases fitting TRBD2. Germline lookup yields CDR1 SNHLY and CDR2 FYNNEI. Unmatched junction bases numbered 10, after V lost 6 bases and J lost 7 bases. The length of the CDR3 is 15 residues. The CDR3 sequence: CASRRSGGLRNEQFF. The CDR3 nucleotides read TGTGCCAGCAGAAGGAGCGGGGGGTTAAGGAATGAGCAGTTCTTC.